These T cell receptor beta chains were read from a single sample in a study of T cell responses to AZD1222 COVID-19 vaccine. TCRdb keeps only in-frame clones here, not all; method: immunoSEQ multiplex PCR. Here the sample spans about 120,000 clones, roughly 88% being singletons. The sequencing used peripheral blood, collected 28 days after the second AZD1222 dose. The receptors stem from an adult who received the AZD1222 COVID-19 vaccine. Both conserved end residues are part of each CDR3. Fields, in order: clone size, J gene, D gene, V gene, CDR3 protein, CDR3 DNA. A D gene is named only where the DNA matches it firmly. Clone size appears in some rows only: once, few, many, or a class for an expanded clone.

clone_size: NA
j_call: TRBJ1-2
d_call: TRBD1
v_call: TRBV19
cdr3_aa: CASSIGGGGNYGYTF
cdr3_nt: TGTGCCAGTAGTATAGGAGGGGGCGGTAACTATGGCTACACCTTC

clone_size: NA
j_call: TRBJ1-1
d_call: NA
v_call: TRBV5-1
cdr3_aa: CASSFTGANTEAFF
cdr3_nt: TGCGCCAGCAGCTTTACAGGAGCGAACACTGAAGCTTTCTTT

clone_size: NA
j_call: TRBJ2-2
d_call: NA
v_call: TRBV7-9
cdr3_aa: CASSPRTTNTGELFF
cdr3_nt: TGTGCCAGCAGCCCTAGGACTACAAACACCGGGGAGCTGTTTTTT

clone_size: NA
j_call: TRBJ1-5
d_call: TRBD1
v_call: TRBV7-2
cdr3_aa: CASSSRTGDQPQHF
cdr3_nt: TGTGCCAGCAGCTCCCGGACAGGGGATCAGCCCCAGCATTTT

clone_size: once
j_call: TRBJ2-1
d_call: NA
v_call: TRBV28
cdr3_aa: CASSFRVREQFF
cdr3_nt: TGTGCCAGCAGTTTCAGGGTACGTGAGCAGTTCTTC

clone_size: NA
j_call: TRBJ1-2
d_call: NA
v_call: TRBV7-2
cdr3_aa: CASSLGDYGYTF
cdr3_nt: TGTGCCAGCAGCTTAGGGGACTATGGCTACACCTTC

clone_size: NA
j_call: TRBJ1-2
d_call: TRBD1
v_call: TRBV6-5
cdr3_aa: CASRYGTDYGYTF
cdr3_nt: TGTGCCAGCAGGTACGGGACAGACTATGGCTACACCTTC

clone_size: NA
j_call: TRBJ1-1
d_call: NA
v_call: TRBV6-5
cdr3_aa: CASTDTTKAFF
cdr3_nt: TGTGCCAGCACCGACACTACGAAAGCTTTCTTT

clone_size: NA
j_call: TRBJ2-1
d_call: NA
v_call: TRBV24-1
cdr3_aa: CATSPSRDNEQFF
cdr3_nt: TGTGCCACCAGCCCCTCTCGTGACAATGAGCAGTTCTTC

clone_size: NA
j_call: TRBJ2-2
d_call: TRBD2
v_call: TRBV7-9
cdr3_aa: CASSSSGGPSGELFF
cdr3_nt: TGTGCCAGCAGCTCCAGCGGGGGGCCATCCGGGGAGCTGTTTTTT

clone_size: NA
j_call: TRBJ1-2
d_call: TRBD1
v_call: TRBV10-3
cdr3_aa: CAISDKTGSDGYTF
cdr3_nt: TGTGCCATCAGCGACAAGACAGGGAGTGATGGCTACACCTTC

clone_size: NA
j_call: TRBJ2-1
d_call: TRBD2
v_call: TRBV11-2
cdr3_aa: CASSLYTSSGGTNEQFF
cdr3_nt: TGTGCCAGCAGCTTATACACATCAAGCGGGGGAACCAATGAGCAGTTCTTC

clone_size: once
j_call: TRBJ1-6
d_call: NA
v_call: TRBV6-6
cdr3_aa: CASSYYEGTWSSPLHF
cdr3_nt: TGTGCCAGCAGTTACTACGAGGGTACCTGGAGTTCACCCCTCCACTTT

clone_size: once
j_call: TRBJ1-5
d_call: TRBD1
v_call: TRBV6-2/TRBV6-3
cdr3_aa: CASIPGQGKREPQHF
cdr3_nt: TGTGCCAGCATCCCGGGACAGGGGAAGAGAGAGCCCCAGCATTTT

clone_size: NA
j_call: TRBJ2-2
d_call: TRBD1
v_call: TRBV5-1
cdr3_aa: CASSTGTGGAGELFF
cdr3_nt: TGCGCCAGCAGCACAGGGACAGGGGGTGCCGGGGAGCTGTTTTTT

clone_size: NA
j_call: TRBJ2-7
d_call: TRBD1
v_call: TRBV28
cdr3_aa: CASSRGTDPYEQYF
cdr3_nt: TGTGCCAGCAGTAGAGGGACAGATCCCTACGAGCAGTACTTC

clone_size: NA
j_call: TRBJ2-3
d_call: TRBD2
v_call: TRBV10-1
cdr3_aa: CASSGDGTSGADTQYF
cdr3_nt: TGCGCCAGCAGTGGGGACGGGACTAGCGGGGCGGATACGCAGTATTTT

clone_size: many
j_call: TRBJ2-7
d_call: TRBD1
v_call: TRBV2
cdr3_aa: CASKAGTAYEQYF
cdr3_nt: TGTGCCAGCAAGGCAGGGACAGCCTACGAGCAGTACTTC

clone_size: NA
j_call: TRBJ1-2
d_call: TRBD1
v_call: TRBV24-1
cdr3_aa: CATSDSRTGRGYTF
cdr3_nt: TGTGCCACCAGTGATTCCCGGACAGGGAGAGGCTACACCTTC

clone_size: NA
j_call: TRBJ2-7
d_call: TRBD1
v_call: TRBV10-3
cdr3_aa: CAISESVGQGGNDYEQYF
cdr3_nt: TGTGCCATCAGTGAGTCGGTAGGACAGGGGGGAAATGACTACGAGCAGTACTTC

clone_size: NA
j_call: TRBJ1-4
d_call: NA
v_call: TRBV29-1
cdr3_aa: CSVEGGAGEKLFF
cdr3_nt: TGCAGCGTTGAAGGCGGGGCGGGTGAAAAACTGTTTTTT

clone_size: NA
j_call: TRBJ1-3
d_call: TRBD1
v_call: TRBV6-5
cdr3_aa: CASRTDHRGIDTIYF
cdr3_nt: TGTGCCAGCAGAACCGACCACAGGGGAATCGACACCATATATTTT

clone_size: few
j_call: TRBJ1-2
d_call: NA
v_call: TRBV27
cdr3_aa: CASSLAGAEGYTF
cdr3_nt: TGTGCCAGCAGCTTAGCCGGGGCGGAGGGCTACACCTTC

clone_size: NA
j_call: TRBJ2-3
d_call: TRBD2
v_call: TRBV11-2
cdr3_aa: CASSLAGGFGTQYF
cdr3_nt: TGTGCCAGCAGCTTAGCGGGGGGGTTCGGTACGCAGTATTTT

clone_size: once
j_call: TRBJ2-1
d_call: NA
v_call: TRBV6-6
cdr3_aa: CASSYLGFSGHEQFF
cdr3_nt: TGTGCCAGCAGTTATCTCGGGTTCTCCGGGCATGAGCAGTTCTTC

clone_size: NA
j_call: TRBJ2-1
d_call: NA
v_call: TRBV5-1
cdr3_aa: CASSFDSFGEQFF
cdr3_nt: TGCGCCAGCAGCTTTGACAGTTTCGGTGAGCAGTTCTTC

clone_size: NA
j_call: TRBJ2-3
d_call: TRBD2
v_call: TRBV2
cdr3_aa: CASKDGGGPDTQYF
cdr3_nt: TGTGCCAGCAAGGATGGCGGGGGGCCAGATACGCAGTATTTT

clone_size: NA
j_call: TRBJ1-3
d_call: NA
v_call: TRBV5-4
cdr3_aa: CASSAGTSSGNTIYF
cdr3_nt: TGTGCCAGCAGCGCAGGGACAAGCTCTGGAAACACCATATATTTT

clone_size: NA
j_call: TRBJ2-3
d_call: NA
v_call: TRBV28
cdr3_aa: CASSRGLSSTDTQYF
cdr3_nt: TGTGCCAGCAGCCGAGGACTTTCTAGCACAGATACGCAGTATTTT

clone_size: NA
j_call: TRBJ1-2
d_call: NA
v_call: TRBV6-5
cdr3_aa: CASSYSSSNYGYTF
cdr3_nt: TGTGCCAGCAGTTACTCGAGTAGTAACTATGGCTACACCTTC

clone_size: NA
j_call: TRBJ2-2
d_call: NA
v_call: TRBV6-5
cdr3_aa: CASRSGGTGELFF
cdr3_nt: TGTGCCAGCAGATCAGGGGGGACCGGGGAGCTGTTTTTT

clone_size: once
j_call: TRBJ2-7
d_call: NA
v_call: TRBV10-3
cdr3_aa: CAIRPGQNYEQYF
cdr3_nt: TGTGCCATCAGACCCGGACAGAACTACGAGCAGTACTTC

clone_size: once
j_call: TRBJ1-1
d_call: TRBD1
v_call: TRBV12-3/TRBV12-4
cdr3_aa: CASSQGATEAFF
cdr3_nt: TGTGCCAGCAGTCAGGGGGCAACTGAAGCTTTCTTT

clone_size: NA
j_call: TRBJ2-1
d_call: NA
v_call: TRBV2
cdr3_aa: CASSGTIEQFF
cdr3_nt: TGTGCCAGCAGTGGGACGATTGAGCAGTTCTTC

clone_size: NA
j_call: TRBJ2-5
d_call: NA
v_call: TRBV10-3
cdr3_aa: CAISQTTQETQYF
cdr3_nt: TGTGCCATCAGCCAGACTACCCAAGAGACCCAGTACTTC

clone_size: once
j_call: TRBJ1-2
d_call: TRBD1
v_call: TRBV6-5
cdr3_aa: CASRGQGAGYTF
cdr3_nt: TGTGCCAGCAGGGGACAGGGGGCTGGCTACACCTTC

clone_size: NA
j_call: TRBJ2-4
d_call: NA
v_call: TRBV11-2
cdr3_aa: CASTEAGARAKNIQYF
cdr3_nt: TGTGCCAGCACGGAGGCGGGGGCCCGAGCCAAAAACATTCAGTACTTC

clone_size: NA
j_call: TRBJ2-2
d_call: NA
v_call: TRBV4-2
cdr3_aa: CASSQAGVELFF
cdr3_nt: TGTGCCAGCAGCCAAGCCGGAGTGGAGCTGTTTTTT

clone_size: NA
j_call: TRBJ1-1
d_call: NA
v_call: TRBV4-2
cdr3_aa: CASTQQQAREDTEAFF
cdr3_nt: TGTGCCAGCACCCAACAACAAGCCCGCGAGGACACTGAAGCTTTCTTT

clone_size: NA
j_call: TRBJ1-2
d_call: NA
v_call: TRBV9
cdr3_aa: CASSDPSGEGDYGYTF
cdr3_nt: TGTGCCAGCAGCGACCCCTCAGGCGAGGGGGACTATGGCTACACCTTC

clone_size: NA
j_call: TRBJ2-1
d_call: NA
v_call: TRBV12-3/TRBV12-4
cdr3_aa: CASREGGLVAQFF
cdr3_nt: TGTGCCAGCAGAGAAGGGGGACTTGTGGCGCAGTTCTTC

clone_size: NA
j_call: TRBJ1-1
d_call: NA
v_call: TRBV6-4
cdr3_aa: CASSANERSTEAFF
cdr3_nt: TGTGCCAGCAGCGCCAACGAAAGGAGCACTGAAGCTTTCTTT

clone_size: NA
j_call: TRBJ1-3
d_call: TRBD1
v_call: TRBV29-1
cdr3_aa: CSAGQGVGNTIYF
cdr3_nt: TGCAGCGCGGGACAGGGAGTTGGAAACACCATATATTTT

clone_size: NA
j_call: TRBJ2-1
d_call: NA
v_call: TRBV5-1
cdr3_aa: CASSGGRPTYNEQFF
cdr3_nt: TGCGCCAGCAGCGGGGGACGCCCCACCTACAATGAGCAGTTCTTC

clone_size: NA
j_call: TRBJ2-7
d_call: NA
v_call: TRBV6-2/TRBV6-3
cdr3_aa: CASSGSWDLEQYF
cdr3_nt: TGTGCCAGCAGTGGTAGTTGGGATCTCGAGCAGTACTTC

clone_size: NA
j_call: TRBJ1-6
d_call: NA
v_call: TRBV6-5
cdr3_aa: CASTPRGTRNSPLHF
cdr3_nt: TGTGCCAGCACCCCGAGGGGGACTCGCAATTCACCCCTCCACTTT

clone_size: NA
j_call: TRBJ2-3
d_call: NA
v_call: TRBV7-9
cdr3_aa: CASSLGTLPQYF
cdr3_nt: TGTGCCAGCAGCTTAGGGACCCTTCCGCAGTATTTT

clone_size: NA
j_call: TRBJ1-1
d_call: TRBD1
v_call: TRBV3-1/TRBV3-2
cdr3_aa: CASSHRQGGYTEAFF
cdr3_nt: TGTGCCAGCAGCCATAGACAGGGGGGTTACACTGAAGCTTTCTTT

clone_size: NA
j_call: TRBJ1-2
d_call: NA
v_call: TRBV7-2
cdr3_aa: CASSLLPDFNYGYTF
cdr3_nt: TGTGCCAGCAGCTTATTGCCGGACTTCAACTATGGCTACACCTTC

clone_size: NA
j_call: TRBJ2-3
d_call: TRBD1
v_call: TRBV7-6
cdr3_aa: CASSSLDRGPDTQYF
cdr3_nt: TGTGCCAGCAGCTCCCTGGACAGGGGGCCAGATACGCAGTATTTT

clone_size: NA
j_call: TRBJ1-6
d_call: NA
v_call: TRBV6-5
cdr3_aa: CASSYTLLNSPLHF
cdr3_nt: TGTGCCAGCAGTTACACCCTTCTTAATTCACCCCTCCACTTT

clone_size: NA
j_call: TRBJ2-6
d_call: NA
v_call: TRBV5-1
cdr3_aa: CASSVDPGSSGANVLTF
cdr3_nt: TGCGCCAGCAGCGTGGATCCGGGTTCCTCTGGGGCCAACGTCCTGACTTTC

clone_size: NA
j_call: TRBJ2-3
d_call: TRBD2
v_call: TRBV19
cdr3_aa: CASSPWGGSGTDTQYF
cdr3_nt: TGTGCCAGTAGTCCGTGGGGGGGTAGTGGCACAGATACGCAGTATTTT

clone_size: NA
j_call: TRBJ2-7
d_call: NA
v_call: TRBV7-2
cdr3_aa: CASSLNLDSTYEQYF
cdr3_nt: TGTGCCAGCAGCTTAAATCTTGACTCCACCTACGAGCAGTACTTC

clone_size: NA
j_call: TRBJ1-2
d_call: NA
v_call: TRBV28
cdr3_aa: CASSLQQGGNNYGYTF
cdr3_nt: TGTGCCAGCAGTTTACAACAGGGAGGAAATAACTATGGCTACACCTTC